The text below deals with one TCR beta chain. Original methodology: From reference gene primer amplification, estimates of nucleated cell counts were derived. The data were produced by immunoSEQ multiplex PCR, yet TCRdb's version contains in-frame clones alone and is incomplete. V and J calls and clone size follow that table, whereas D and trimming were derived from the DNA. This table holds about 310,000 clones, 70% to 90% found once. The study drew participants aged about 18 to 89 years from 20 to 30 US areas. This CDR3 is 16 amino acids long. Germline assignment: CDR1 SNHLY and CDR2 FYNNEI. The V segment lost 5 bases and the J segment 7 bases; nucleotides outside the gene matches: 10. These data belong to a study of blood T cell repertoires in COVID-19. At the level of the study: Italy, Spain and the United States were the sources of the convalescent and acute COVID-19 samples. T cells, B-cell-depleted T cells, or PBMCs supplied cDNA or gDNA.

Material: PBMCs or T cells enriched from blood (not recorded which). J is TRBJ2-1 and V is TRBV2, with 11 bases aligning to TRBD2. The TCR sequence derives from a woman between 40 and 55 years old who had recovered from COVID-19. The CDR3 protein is CASSSLAGAIGNEQFF. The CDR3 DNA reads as TGTGCCAGCAGTTCACTAGCGGGAGCGATAGGAAATGAGCAGTTCTTC.